The TCR beta chain under discussion was sequenced for a study of blood T cell repertoires in COVID-19. Study overall: Sites across the United States, Italy and Spain contributed samples from acute and convalescent COVID-19.

Authors' data handling: Amplified reference gene primers provided the basis for estimating nucleated cell counts. Libraries were prepared by immunoSEQ multiplex PCR; TCRdb keeps only in-frame clonotypes and omits some of them. The DNA was the basis for D and trimming; V, J and clone size are from that table. The profile covers 200,000 or so clones, with roughly 86% appearing a single time and less than 3.5% taken by the ten largest. CDR3 length: 15 amino acids. After removal of 6 bases from V and 5 bases from J, the junction contained 12 bases not matched to a gene. Germline CDR1 and CDR2: SNHLY and FYNNEI.

Material for sequencing was peripheral blood. The sequence was obtained from a woman aged 55 to 70 with acute or convalescent COVID-19. The chain recombines TRBV2 with TRBJ1-1, with 7 bases aligning to TRBD1. CDR3: CASRFGTARRTEAFF. For the CDR3, the DNA is TGTGCCAGCAGATTTGGGACAGCTCGAAGGACTGAAGCTTTCTTT.